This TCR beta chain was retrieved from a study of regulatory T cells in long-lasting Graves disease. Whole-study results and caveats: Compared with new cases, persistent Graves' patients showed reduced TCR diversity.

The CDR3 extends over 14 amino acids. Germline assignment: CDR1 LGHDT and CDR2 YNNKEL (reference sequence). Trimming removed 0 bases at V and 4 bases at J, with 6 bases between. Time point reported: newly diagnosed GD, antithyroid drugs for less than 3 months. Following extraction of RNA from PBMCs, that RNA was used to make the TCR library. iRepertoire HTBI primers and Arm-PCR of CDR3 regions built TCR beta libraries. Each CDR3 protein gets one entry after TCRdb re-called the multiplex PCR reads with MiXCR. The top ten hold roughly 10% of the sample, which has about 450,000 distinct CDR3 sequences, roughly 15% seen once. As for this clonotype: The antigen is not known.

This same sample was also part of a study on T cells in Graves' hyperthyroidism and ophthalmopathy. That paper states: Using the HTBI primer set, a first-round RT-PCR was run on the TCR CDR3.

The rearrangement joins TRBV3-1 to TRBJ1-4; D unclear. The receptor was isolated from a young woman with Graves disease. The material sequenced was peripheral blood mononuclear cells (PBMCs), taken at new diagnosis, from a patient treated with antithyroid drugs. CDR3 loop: CASSQDSGNEKLFF. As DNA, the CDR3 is TGTGCCAGCAGCCAAGATTCGGGTAATGAAAAACTGTTTTTT.